This T cell receptor (beta chain) was found in a study of regulatory T cells in long-lasting Graves disease. Broader study findings: Sampling was limited to peripheral blood rather than thyroid tissue. Preferential use of TRBV28, TRBJ1-2 and TRBJ2-5 was seen in persistent disease.

Relying on iRepertoire HTBI primers and Arm-PCR of CDR3 regions, the team built TCR beta libraries. TCRdb itself ran the multiplex PCR reads through MiXCR, one entry per CDR3 protein. Counted here are some 560,000 distinct CDR3 sequences, about 16% occurring once; the ten biggest clones make up 25%. Time point indicated: newly diagnosed GD, antithyroid drugs for less than 3 months. Preparation of the TCR library used RNA extracted from PBMCs. The V gene's germline CDR1 is LNHDA and CDR2 SQIVND (reference sequence). The CDR3 runs to 15 residues. With 3 bases removed from V and 4 bases from J, the gap between germline ends came to 15 bases. Regarding this clonotype: Antigen unknown.

These data are also associated with another study on T cells in Graves' hyperthyroidism and ophthalmopathy.

The receptor was isolated from a woman aged 40-60 years with Graves disease. The source was peripheral blood mononuclear cells (PBMCs), collected at new diagnosis, from a patient treated with antithyroid drugs. The chain has TRBV19 and TRBJ1-2; perhaps TRBD1 as D (6 bases). The CDR3 spells CASSISSGAGYGYTF. The CDR3 DNA reads TGTGCCAGTAGTATTTCCTCGGGGGCGGGCTATGGCTACACCTTC.